The 6 T cell receptor beta chains reported below all come from one sample, sequenced in a study of PD-L1 blockade in urothelial cancer. Some clones are missing from TCRdb's copy, which holds only in-frame ones; the method was immunoSEQ multiplex PCR. The sample consists of about 80,000 clones, about nine tenths of them appearing once. The sequencing here drew on PBMCs, taken around atezolizumab (anti-PD-L1) treatment. These receptors were collected from a woman aged 70-85 years with urothelial cancer.

This clone appeared once. V and J are TRBV5-1 and TRBJ2-3; 7 bases map to TRBD2. From germline, CDR1 is SGHRS and CDR2 YFSETQ. Losses at the gene ends were 2 bases for V and 0 bases for J; bases not matched to a gene: 3. The CDR3 is made up of 15 amino acids. The CDR3 here is CASSLAGTSTDTQYF. Here the CDR3 DNA reads TGCGCCAGCAGCTTAGCGGGGACTAGCACAGATACGCAGTATTTT.

The chain couples TRBV19 to TRBJ2-4; D possibly corresponds to TRBD1 (5 bases). Trimming left V 6 bases short and J 4 bases short, with 13 bases between. The CDR3 totals 14 residues. Looked up from germline, CDR1 is LNHDA and CDR2 is SQIVND (reference sequence). CDR3 coding DNA: TGTGCCAGTAGCGTGCAGGGTGCTAAAAACATTCAGTACTTC. The encoded protein is CASSVQGAKNIQYF.

The gene calls are TRBV9 and TRBJ2-7; 9 bases match TRBD1. CDR3 length: 13 amino acids. Germline trimming cut 4 bases from V and 3 bases from J; bases unmatched to any gene: 2. CDR1 SGDLS and CDR2 YYNGEE come from the germline V gene. The CDR3 sequence: CASSSGQGYEQYF. The CDR3, as DNA: TGTGCCAGCAGCTCGGGACAGGGCTACGAGCAGTACTTC.

The chain uses TRBV7-9 and TRBJ2-7; tentative D call: TRBD2 (6 bases). The CDR3 loop spans 14 amino acids. In germline, CDR1 is SEHNR, CDR2 FQNEAQ (reference sequence). V lost 5 bases to trimming and J lost 2 bases, with 13 bases between them. CDR3 nucleotide sequence: TGTGCCAGCAGCCCCTTGGGACTGCCCTACGAGCAGTACTTC. It yields the protein CASSPLGLPYEQYF. Using reference TRBV7-9 and TRBJ2-7 for the parts outside the CDR3, the full variable domain is DTGVSQNPRHKITKRGQNVTFRCDPISEHNRLYWYRQTLGQGPEFLTYFQNEAQLEKSRLLSDRFSAERPKGSFSTLEIQRTEQGDSAMYLCASSPLGLPYEQYFGPGTRLTVT.

The CDR3 DNA is TGCGCCAGCAGCCAAGTCTCGGGGGGGGGACCCTACAATGAGCAGTTCTTC. Translation: CASSQVSGGGPYNEQFF. This chain uses TRBV4-3 with TRBJ2-1; 8 bases align to TRBD2. J lost 2 bases, V lost 1 base, and 7 bases had no gene match. Germline-derived CDR1 and CDR2 are LGHNA and YSLEER. The CDR3 spans 17 residues.

J is TRBJ2-2 and V is TRBV6-5, with D maybe TRBD1 (5 bases). The V and J ends lost 6 bases and 4 bases respectively, with 15 bases between them. Germline-derived CDR1 and CDR2 are MNHEY and SVGAGI. The CDR3 covers 15 residues. The CDR3 DNA reads TGTGCCAGCAGGTTGATGGGGCTTGGCACCGGGGAGCTGTTTTTT. Translated: CASRLMGLGTGELFF.